This T cell receptor (beta chain) comes out of a study of blood T cell repertoires in COVID-19. Study details: Samples of COVID-19 (acute and convalescent) were obtained from the United States, Italy and Spain. Sample material is recorded as cDNA or gDNA derived from T cells, B-cell-depleted T cells, or PBMCs.

In the original processing: Reference gene primer amplification in the assay estimated nucleated cell counts. TCRdb's copy holds only in-frame clones and misses some; the assay was immunoSEQ multiplex PCR. V and J calls and clone size are those listed in that table; D and trimming were worked out from the DNA. The data show under 100,000 clones, with 80% seen just once and about 12% held by the top ten. V was pared by 1 base and J by 8 bases, with 12 bases between. Germline V gene data show CDR1 as LGHNT and CDR2 as FRNRAP. The CDR3 is 14 amino acids. The rearrangement uses TRBV12-5 and TRBJ2-1, with D possibly being TRBD2 (5 bases). This TCR was sampled from a middle-aged woman with active or convalescent COVID-19. Sequenced material: peripheral blood. CDR3 sequence (DNA): TGTGCTAGTGGTTTGGAGTGGTCTAGCCATGAGCAGTTCTTC. Protein product: CASGLEWSSHEQFF.